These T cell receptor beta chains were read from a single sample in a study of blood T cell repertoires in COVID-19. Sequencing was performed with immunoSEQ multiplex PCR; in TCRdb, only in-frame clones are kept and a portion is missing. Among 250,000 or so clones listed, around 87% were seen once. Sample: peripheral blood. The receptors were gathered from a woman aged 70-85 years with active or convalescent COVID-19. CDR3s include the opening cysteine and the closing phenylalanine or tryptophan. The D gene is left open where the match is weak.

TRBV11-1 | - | CASSFGGPYEQYF
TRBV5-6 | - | CASSLGGMNTEAFF
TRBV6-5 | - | CASSRGSLEAFF
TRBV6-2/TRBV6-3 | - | CASSNLERGGEAFF
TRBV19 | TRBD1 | CASSLEGQGAATGELFF
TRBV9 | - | CASSLTQGNTEAFF
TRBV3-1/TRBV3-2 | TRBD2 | CASSRRGTPTGELFF
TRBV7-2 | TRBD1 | CASSSLKGQGGYTF
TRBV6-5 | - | CASTGEGTQYF
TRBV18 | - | CASSPGGEQYF
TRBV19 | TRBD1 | CASSRDRANTEAFF
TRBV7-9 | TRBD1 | CASSSGTGYEKLFF
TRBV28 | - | CASSLGQRTGEAFF
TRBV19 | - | CASSEGQRFYEQYF
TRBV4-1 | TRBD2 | CASSQRLAGDSGTDTQYF
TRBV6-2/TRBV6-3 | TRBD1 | CASSYSQGVANQPQHF
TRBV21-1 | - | CASSKPILTTGGGTEAFF
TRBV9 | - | CASSATAFMNTEAFF
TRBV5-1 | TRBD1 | CASSSGTGWDTGELFF
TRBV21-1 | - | CASPSREQYF
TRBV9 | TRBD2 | CASSAAGGLGTQYF
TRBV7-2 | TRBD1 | CASSFSTGGTGELFF
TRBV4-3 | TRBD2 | CASSQAMTSGGSGELFF
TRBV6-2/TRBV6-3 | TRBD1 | CASSYPTGVNTGELFF
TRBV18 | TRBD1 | CASSAGQGAQETQYF
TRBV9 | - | CASSPTGTNTEAFF
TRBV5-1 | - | CASSLGGGYTF
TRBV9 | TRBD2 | CASSVPGGAGELFF
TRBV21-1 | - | CASSKALSWTRTLETQYF
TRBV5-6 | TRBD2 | CASNFRLAGELAYEQYF
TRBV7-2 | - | CASSFGVGYGYTF
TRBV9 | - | CASSVVQSSFSGANVLTF
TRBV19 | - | CASSIDSPNYGYTF
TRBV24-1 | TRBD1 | CATSDFPTGGREQFF
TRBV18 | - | CASSPPGTPDEAFF
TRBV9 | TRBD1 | CASSGRGLRSDSGNTIYF
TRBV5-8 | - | CASSIRGGMNTEAFF
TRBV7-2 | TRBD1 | CASTLGRTGGFYEQYF
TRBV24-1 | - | CATSEGDSGASPLHF
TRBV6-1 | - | CASREFDSGYSYNEQFF
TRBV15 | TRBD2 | CATSSGGEETQYF
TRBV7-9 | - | CASSLHPQQFGNQPQHF
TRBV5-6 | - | CASNRDRIGEKLFF
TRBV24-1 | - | CATSDFGGYTF
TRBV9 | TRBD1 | CASSLSGGQETQYF
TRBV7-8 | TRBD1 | CASSAAGGHSGNTIYF
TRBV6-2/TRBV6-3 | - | CASSPAVGQTRSPLHF
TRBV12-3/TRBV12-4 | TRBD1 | CASGDRGNYGYTF
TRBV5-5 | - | CASSSFDSTNTEAFF
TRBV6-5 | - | CASNSRLNTEAFF
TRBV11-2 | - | CASTRRGTFNEKLFF
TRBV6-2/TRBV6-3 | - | CASSTLRGLNTEAFF
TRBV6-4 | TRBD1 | CASSGRDRGSTNEKLFF
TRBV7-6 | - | CASSSSGRGPYEQYF
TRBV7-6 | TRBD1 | CASREPGQGRTEAFF